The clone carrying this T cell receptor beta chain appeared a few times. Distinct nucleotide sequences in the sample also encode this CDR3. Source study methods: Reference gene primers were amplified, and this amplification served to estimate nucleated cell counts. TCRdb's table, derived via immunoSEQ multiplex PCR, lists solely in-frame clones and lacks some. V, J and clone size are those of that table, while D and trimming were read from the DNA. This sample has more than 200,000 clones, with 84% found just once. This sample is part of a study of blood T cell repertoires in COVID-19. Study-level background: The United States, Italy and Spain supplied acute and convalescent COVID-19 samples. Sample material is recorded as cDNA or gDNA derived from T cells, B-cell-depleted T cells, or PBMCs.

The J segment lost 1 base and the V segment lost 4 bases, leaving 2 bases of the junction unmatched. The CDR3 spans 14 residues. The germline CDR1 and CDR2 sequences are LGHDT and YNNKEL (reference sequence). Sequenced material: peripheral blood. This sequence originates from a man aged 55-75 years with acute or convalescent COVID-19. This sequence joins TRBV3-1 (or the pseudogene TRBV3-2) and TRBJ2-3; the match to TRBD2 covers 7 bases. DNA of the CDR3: TGTGCCAGCAGCCTAACTAGCGGCACAGATACGCAGTATTTT. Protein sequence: CASSLTSGTDTQYF.